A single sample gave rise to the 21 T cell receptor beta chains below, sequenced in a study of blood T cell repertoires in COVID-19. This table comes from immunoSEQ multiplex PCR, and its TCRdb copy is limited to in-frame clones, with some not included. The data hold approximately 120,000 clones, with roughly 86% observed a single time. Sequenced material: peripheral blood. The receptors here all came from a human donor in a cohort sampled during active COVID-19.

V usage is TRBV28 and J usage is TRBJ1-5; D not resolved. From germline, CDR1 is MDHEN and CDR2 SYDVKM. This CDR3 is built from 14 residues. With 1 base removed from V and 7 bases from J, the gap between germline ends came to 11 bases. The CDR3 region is CASSLYLAGQPQHF. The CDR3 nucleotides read TGTGCCAGCAGTTTATACCTCGCGGGGCAGCCCCAGCATTTT.

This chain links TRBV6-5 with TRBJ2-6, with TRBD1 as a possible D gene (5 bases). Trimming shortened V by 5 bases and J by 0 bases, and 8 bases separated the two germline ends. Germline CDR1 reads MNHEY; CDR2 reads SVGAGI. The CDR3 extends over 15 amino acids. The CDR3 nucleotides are TGTGCCAGCAGTCACAGGAGCTCTGGGGCCAACGTCCTGACTTTC. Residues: CASSHRSSGANVLTF.

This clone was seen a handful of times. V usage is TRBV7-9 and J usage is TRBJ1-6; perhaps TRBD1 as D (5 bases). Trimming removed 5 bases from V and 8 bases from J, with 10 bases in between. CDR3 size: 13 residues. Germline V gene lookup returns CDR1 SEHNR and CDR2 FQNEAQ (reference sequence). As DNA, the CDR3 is TGTGCCAGCAGCCCCGACAGCTATTCACCCCTCCACTTT. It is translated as CASSPDSYSPLHF.

CDR3 region: CASSIDYLRRGVSLTEAFF. DNA for the CDR3: TGTGCCAGCAGCATCGACTACCTCCGGCGCGGGGTTTCTCTAACTGAAGCTTTCTTT. The J gene is TRBJ1-1, the V gene TRBV6-2 or TRBV6-3; D is uncertain. The CDR3 extends over 19 amino acids. The V and J ends lost 6 bases and 5 bases respectively, with 31 bases between them. Germline V CDR1 and CDR2: MNHEY, SVGEGT.

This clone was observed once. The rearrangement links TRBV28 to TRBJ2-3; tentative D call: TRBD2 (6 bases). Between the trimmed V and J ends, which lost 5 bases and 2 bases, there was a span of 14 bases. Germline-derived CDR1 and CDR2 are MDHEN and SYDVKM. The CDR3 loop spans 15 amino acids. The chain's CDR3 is CASSPPRGTTDTQYF. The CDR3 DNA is TGTGCCAGCAGTCCTCCACGCGGGACCACAGATACGCAGTATTTT. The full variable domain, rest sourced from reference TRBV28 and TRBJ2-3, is DVKVTQSSRYLVKRTGEKVFLECVQDMDHENMFWYRQDPGLGLRLIYFSYDVKMKEKGDIPEGYSVSREKKERFSLILESASTNQTSMYLCASSPPRGTTDTQYFGPGTRLTVL.

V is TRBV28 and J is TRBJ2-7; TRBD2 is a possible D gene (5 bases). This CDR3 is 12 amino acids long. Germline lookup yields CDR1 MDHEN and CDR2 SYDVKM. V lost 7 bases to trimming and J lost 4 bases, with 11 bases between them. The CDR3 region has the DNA TGTGCCAGCACCCTCTCGGGATACGAGCAGTACTTC. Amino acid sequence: CASTLSGYEQYF.

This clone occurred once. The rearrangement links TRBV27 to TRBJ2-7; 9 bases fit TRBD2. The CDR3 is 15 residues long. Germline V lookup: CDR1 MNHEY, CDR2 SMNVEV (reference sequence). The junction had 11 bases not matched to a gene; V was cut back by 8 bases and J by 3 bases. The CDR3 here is CASRLHLAGDYEQYF. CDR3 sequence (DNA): TGTGCCAGCCGTCTCCACTTAGCGGGAGACTACGAGCAGTACTTC.

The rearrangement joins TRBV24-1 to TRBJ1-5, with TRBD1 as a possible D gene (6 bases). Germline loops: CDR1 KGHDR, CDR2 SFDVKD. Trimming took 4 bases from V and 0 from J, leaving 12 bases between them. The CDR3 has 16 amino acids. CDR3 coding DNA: TGTGCCACCAGTGACCGTAGACAGGCTAGCAATCAGCCCCAGCATTTT. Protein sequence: CATSDRRQASNQPQHF.

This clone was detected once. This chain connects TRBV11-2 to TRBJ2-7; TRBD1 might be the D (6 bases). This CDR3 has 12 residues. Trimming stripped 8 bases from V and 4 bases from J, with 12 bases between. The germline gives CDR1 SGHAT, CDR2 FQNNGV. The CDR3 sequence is CASSGAAYEQYF. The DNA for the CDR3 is TGTGCCAGCTCAGGGGCAGCGTACGAGCAGTACTTC. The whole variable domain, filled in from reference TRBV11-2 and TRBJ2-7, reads EAGVAQSPRYKIIEKRQSVAFWCNPISGHATLYWYQQILGQGPKLLIQFQNNGVVDDSQLPKDRFSAERLKGVDSTLKIQPAKLEDSAVYLCASSGAAYEQYFGPGTRLTVT.

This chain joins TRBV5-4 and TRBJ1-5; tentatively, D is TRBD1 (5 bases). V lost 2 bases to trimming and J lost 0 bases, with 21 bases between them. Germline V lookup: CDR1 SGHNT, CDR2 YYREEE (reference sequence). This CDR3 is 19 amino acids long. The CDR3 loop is CASSFRQLSPYHSNQPQHF. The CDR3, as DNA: TGTGCCAGCAGCTTCCGACAGCTATCCCCGTACCATAGCAATCAGCCCCAGCATTTT. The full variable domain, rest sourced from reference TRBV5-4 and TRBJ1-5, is ETGVTQSPTHLIKTRGQQVTLRCSSQSGHNTVSWYQQALGQGPQFIFQYYREEENGRGNFPPRFSGLQFPNYSSELNVNALELDDSALYLCASSFRQLSPYHSNQPQHFGDGTRLSIL.

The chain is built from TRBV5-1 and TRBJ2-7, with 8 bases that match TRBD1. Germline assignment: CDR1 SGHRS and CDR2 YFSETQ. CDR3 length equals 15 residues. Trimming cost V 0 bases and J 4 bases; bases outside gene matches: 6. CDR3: CASSLDRGLMYEQYF. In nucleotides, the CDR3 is TGCGCCAGCAGCTTGGACAGGGGGTTAATGTACGAGCAGTACTTC.

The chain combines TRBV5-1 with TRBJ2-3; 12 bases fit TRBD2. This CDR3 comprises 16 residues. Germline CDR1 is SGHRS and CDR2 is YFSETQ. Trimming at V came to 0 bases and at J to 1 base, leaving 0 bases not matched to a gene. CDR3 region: CASSLGLAGGTDTQYF. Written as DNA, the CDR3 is TGCGCCAGCAGCTTGGGACTAGCGGGGGGCACAGATACGCAGTATTTT.

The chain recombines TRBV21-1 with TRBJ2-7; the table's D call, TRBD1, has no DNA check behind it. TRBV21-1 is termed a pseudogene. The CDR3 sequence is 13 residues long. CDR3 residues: CASKTTGCYEQYF. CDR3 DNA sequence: TGTGCCAGCAAAACGACAGGCTGCTACGAGCAGTACTTC.

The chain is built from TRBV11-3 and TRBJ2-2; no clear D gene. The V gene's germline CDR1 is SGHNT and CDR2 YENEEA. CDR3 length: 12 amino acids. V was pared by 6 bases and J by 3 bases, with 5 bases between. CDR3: CASRRDTGELFF. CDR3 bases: TGTGCCAGCAGGCGTGACACCGGGGAGCTGTTTTTT.

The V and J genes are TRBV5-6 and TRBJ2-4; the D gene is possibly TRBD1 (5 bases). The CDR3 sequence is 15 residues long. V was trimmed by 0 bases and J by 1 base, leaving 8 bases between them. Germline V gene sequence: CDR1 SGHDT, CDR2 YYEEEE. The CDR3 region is CASSLARAAKNIQYF. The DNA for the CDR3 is TGTGCCAGCAGCTTGGCCAGGGCTGCCAAAAACATTCAGTACTTC.

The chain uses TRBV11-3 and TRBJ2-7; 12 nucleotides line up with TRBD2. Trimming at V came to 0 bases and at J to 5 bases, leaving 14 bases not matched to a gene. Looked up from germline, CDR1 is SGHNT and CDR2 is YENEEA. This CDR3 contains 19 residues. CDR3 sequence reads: CASSLDIPLAGGPEDEQYF. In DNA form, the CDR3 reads TGTGCCAGCAGCTTAGATATTCCCCTAGCGGGAGGGCCCGAGGACGAGCAGTACTTC.

CDR3 in DNA: TGTGCCAGCAGTCGCTTCATACAGGGCCCTGAAGCTTTCTTT. The encoded protein is CASSRFIQGPEAFF. This chain uses TRBV27 with TRBJ1-1; a weak D match, TRBD1 (6 bases). The germline CDR1 and CDR2 sequences are MNHEY and SMNVEV (reference sequence). This CDR3 comprises 14 residues. Trimming took 5 bases from V and 6 from J, leaving 16 bases between them.

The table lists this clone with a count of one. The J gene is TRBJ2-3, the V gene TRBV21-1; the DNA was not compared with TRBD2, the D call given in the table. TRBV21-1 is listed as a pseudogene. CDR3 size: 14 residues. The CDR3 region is CASTFSGGTDTQYF. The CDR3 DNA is TGTGCCAGCACCTTTAGCGGGGGCACAGATACGCAGTATTTT.

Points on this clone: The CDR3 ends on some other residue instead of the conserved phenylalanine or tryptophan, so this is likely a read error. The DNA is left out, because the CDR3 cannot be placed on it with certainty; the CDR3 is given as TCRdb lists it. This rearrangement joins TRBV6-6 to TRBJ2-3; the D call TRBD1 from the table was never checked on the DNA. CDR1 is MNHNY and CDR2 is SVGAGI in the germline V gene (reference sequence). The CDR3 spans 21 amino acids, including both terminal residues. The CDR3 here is CASTYTSRQEAQIRSILAPRP.

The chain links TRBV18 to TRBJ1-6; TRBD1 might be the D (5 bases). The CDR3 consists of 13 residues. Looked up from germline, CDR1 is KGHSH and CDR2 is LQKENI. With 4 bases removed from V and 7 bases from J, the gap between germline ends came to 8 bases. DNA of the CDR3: TGTGCCAGCTCACTCTCAGGGAATTCACCCCTCCACTTT. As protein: CASSLSGNSPLHF.

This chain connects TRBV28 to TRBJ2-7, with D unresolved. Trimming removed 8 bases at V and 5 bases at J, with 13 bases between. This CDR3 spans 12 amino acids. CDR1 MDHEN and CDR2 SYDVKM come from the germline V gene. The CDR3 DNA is TGTGCCAGCGGGCCGATATCGAACGAGCAGTACTTC. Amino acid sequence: CASGPISNEQYF.